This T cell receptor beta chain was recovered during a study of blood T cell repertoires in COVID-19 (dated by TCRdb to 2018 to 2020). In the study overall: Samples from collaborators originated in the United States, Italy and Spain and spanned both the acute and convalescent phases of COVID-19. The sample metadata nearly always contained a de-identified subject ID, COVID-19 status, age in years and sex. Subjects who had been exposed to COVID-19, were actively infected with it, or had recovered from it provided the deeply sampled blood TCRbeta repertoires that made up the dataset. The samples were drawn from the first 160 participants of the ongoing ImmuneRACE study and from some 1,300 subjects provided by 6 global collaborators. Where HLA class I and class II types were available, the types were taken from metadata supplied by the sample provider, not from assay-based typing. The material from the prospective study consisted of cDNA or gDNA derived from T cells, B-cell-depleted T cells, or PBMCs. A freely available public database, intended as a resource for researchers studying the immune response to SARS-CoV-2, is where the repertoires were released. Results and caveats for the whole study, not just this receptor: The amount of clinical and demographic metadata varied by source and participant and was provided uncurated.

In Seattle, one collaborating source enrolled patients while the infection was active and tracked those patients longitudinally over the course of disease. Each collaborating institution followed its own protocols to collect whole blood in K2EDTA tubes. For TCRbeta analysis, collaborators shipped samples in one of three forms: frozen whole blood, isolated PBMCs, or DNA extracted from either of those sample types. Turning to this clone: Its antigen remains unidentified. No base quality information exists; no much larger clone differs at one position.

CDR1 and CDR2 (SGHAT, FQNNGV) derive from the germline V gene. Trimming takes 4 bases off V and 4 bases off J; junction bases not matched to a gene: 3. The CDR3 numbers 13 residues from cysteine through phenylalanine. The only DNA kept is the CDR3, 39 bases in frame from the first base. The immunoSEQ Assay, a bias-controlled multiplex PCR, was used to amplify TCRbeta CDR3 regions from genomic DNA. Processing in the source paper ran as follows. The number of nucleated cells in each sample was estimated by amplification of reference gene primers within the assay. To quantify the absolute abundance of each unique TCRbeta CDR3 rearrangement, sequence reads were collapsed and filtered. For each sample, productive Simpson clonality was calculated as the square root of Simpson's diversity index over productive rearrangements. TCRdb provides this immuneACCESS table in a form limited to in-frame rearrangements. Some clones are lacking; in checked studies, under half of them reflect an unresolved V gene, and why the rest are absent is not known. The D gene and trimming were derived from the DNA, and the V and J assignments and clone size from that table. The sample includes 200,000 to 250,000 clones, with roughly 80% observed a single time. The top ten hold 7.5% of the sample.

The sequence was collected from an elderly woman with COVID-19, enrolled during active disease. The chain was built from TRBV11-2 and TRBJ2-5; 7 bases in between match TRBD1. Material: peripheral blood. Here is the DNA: TGTGCCAGCAGCTCTTACAGGGGAGAGACCCAGTACTTC. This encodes CASSSYRGETQYF.